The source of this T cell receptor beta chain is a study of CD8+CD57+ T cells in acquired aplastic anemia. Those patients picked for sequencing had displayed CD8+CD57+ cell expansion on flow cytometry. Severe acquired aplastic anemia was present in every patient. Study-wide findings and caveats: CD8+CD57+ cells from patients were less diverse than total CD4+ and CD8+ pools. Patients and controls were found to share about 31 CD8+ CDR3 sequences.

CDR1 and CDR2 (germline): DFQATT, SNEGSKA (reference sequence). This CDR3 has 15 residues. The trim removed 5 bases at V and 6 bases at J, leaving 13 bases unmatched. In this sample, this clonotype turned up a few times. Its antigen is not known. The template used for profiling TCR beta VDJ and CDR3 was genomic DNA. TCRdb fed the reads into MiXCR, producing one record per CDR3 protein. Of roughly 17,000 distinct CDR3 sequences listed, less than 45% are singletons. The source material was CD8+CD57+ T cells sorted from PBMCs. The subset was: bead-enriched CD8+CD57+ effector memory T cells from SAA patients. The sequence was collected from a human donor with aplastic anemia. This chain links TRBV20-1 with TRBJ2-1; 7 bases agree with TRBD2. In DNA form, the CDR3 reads TGCAGTGCTTACCCTTTGGGGGAGGGCCGCAATGAGCAGTTCTTC. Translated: CSAYPLGEGRNEQFF.